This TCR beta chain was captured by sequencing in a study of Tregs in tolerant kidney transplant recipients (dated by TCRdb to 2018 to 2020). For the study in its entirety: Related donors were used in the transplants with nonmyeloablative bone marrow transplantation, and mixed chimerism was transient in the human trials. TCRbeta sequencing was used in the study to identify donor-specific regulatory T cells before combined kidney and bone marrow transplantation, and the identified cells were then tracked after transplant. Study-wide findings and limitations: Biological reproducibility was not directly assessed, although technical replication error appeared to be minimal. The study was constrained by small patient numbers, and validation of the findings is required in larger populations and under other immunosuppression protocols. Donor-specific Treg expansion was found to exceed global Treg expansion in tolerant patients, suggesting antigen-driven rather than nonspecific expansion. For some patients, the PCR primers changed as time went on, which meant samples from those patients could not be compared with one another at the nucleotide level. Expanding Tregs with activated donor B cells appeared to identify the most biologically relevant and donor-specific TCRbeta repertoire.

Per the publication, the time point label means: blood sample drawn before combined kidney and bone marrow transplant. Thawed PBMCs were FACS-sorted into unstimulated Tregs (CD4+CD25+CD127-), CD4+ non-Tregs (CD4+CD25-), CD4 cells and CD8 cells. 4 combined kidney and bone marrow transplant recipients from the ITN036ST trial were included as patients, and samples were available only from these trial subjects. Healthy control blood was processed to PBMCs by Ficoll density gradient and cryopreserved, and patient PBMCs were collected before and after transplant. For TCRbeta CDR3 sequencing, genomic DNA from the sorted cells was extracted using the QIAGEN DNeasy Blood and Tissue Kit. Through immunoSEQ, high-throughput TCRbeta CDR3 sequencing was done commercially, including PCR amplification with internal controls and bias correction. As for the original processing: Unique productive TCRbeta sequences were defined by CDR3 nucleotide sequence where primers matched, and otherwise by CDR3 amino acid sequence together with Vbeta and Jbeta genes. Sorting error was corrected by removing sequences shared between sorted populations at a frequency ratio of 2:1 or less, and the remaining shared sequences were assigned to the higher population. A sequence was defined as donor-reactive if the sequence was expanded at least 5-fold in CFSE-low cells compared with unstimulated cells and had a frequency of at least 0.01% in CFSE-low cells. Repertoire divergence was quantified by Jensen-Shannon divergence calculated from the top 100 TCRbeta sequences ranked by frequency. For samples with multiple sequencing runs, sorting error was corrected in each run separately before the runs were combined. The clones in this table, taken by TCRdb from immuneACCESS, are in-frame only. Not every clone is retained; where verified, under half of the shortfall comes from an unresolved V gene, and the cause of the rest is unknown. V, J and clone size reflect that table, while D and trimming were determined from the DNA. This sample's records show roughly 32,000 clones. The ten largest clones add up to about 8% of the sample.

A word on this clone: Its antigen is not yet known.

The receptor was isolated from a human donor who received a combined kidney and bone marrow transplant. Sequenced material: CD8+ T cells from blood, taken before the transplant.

The DNA read from the CDR3 is TGTGCCAGCAAAACAACGGGTGGGCCC. Translated, it reads CASKTTGGP. The entire CDR3 is CASKTTGGPQHF. This chain is built from TRBV2 and TRBJ1-5; the D segment cannot be called with confidence. The observed sequence ends 3 residues before the CDR3 terminus, with the missing tail filled in from the germline J gene. CDR1 and CDR2 were assigned from the germline V gene as SNHLY and FYNNEI. There are 12 amino acids in the CDR3, from cysteine to phenylalanine inclusive. The DNA has 27 bases, all within the CDR3, and is read from base 1. Trimming takes 7 bases from V and 9 bases from J, and the germline ends sit 13 bases apart.